The 15 T cell receptor beta chains presented below share a single source sample, sequenced in a study of blood T cell repertoires in COVID-19. Using immunoSEQ multiplex PCR, the repertoire was profiled, and TCRdb retains in-frame clones only, with some absent. The sample holds 150,000 or so clones, about 85% seen once. Sequenced input: peripheral blood. These receptor sequences come from a man between 65 and 85 years old who had recovered from COVID-19.

The chain couples TRBV9 to TRBJ2-4; 8 nucleotides agree with TRBD1. The CDR3 runs to 17 residues. V lost 1 base and J lost 0; bases outside the gene matches: 6. Germline V gene sequence: CDR1 SGDLS, CDR2 YYNGEE. The DNA of the CDR3 is TGTGCCAGCAGCGTATCAGGGGGCATGCTAGCCAAAAACATTCAGTACTTC. This gives the protein CASSVSGGMLAKNIQYF.

The chain recombines TRBV30 with TRBJ1-3; 12 bases fit TRBD1. The CDR3 spans 15 residues. Per germline, CDR1 GTSNPN and CDR2 SVGIG (reference sequence). V lost 3 bases and J lost 3; bases outside the gene matches: 3. The CDR3 nucleotides are TGTGCCTGGAGGGGACAGGGGGCCGGTGGAAACACCATATATTTT. Its translation: CAWRGQGAGGNTIYF.

V and J are TRBV5-6 and TRBJ2-3, with TRBD2 matching over 12 bases. CDR1 and CDR2 from the germline V gene are SGHDT and YYEEEE. The CDR3 is 16 residues long. J lost 2 bases, V lost 4 bases, and 5 bases had no gene match. The CDR3 DNA sequence: TGTGCCAGCAGCATGACTAGCGGGGGTCTCACAGATACGCAGTATTTT. Translating it yields CASSMTSGGLTDTQYF.

The rearrangement uses TRBV9 and TRBJ2-7; 10 positions match TRBD2. Losses at the gene ends were 3 bases for V and 7 bases for J; bases not matched to a gene: 13. The CDR3 extends over 16 amino acids. Germline lookup yields CDR1 SGDLS and CDR2 YYNGEE. This chain's CDR3 is CASSERRLAGEREQYF. The CDR3 bases are TGTGCCAGCAGCGAACGCCGGCTAGCGGGAGAGAGGGAGCAGTACTTC.

The chain employs TRBV28 and TRBJ2-3; D not resolved. CDR1 and CDR2 (germline): MDHEN, SYDVKM. With 6 bases removed from V and 4 bases from J, the gap between germline ends came to 14 bases. The CDR3 has 14 amino acids. The CDR3 DNA is TGTGCCAGCAGACCCGGGTCCTTCCCAGATACGCAGTATTTT. This encodes CASRPGSFPDTQYF.

This clone was detected a few times. V usage is TRBV11-2 and J usage is TRBJ1-1; weak D call: TRBD1 (6 bases). V lost 5 bases, J lost 0 bases, and 13 bases lay in between. Per germline, CDR1 SGHAT and CDR2 FQNNGV. There are 15 residues in the CDR3. The DNA for the CDR3 is TGTGCCAGCAGCGCGACAGGCCCGATGAACACTGAAGCTTTCTTT. This translates into CASSATGPMNTEAFF.

CDR3 in DNA: TGTGCCAGCAGCTTTAAAGCCGGGAACACTGAAGCTTTCTTT. Translation gives CASSFKAGNTEAFF. V and J are TRBV7-2 and TRBJ1-1; D gene unclear. Trimming pared 3 bases from V and 1 base from J, leaving 9 bases between. Germline-derived CDR1 and CDR2 are SGHTA and FQGNSA. The CDR3 is 14 amino acids.

The J gene is TRBJ2-1, the V gene TRBV2; 7 bases map to TRBD2. Germline trimming cut 5 bases from V and 8 bases from J; bases unmatched to any gene: 6. The CDR3 extends over 13 amino acids. CDR1 is SNHLY, CDR2 FYNNEI, per germline. This CDR3 reads CASSRLAVDEQFF. The CDR3 DNA reads TGTGCCAGCAGTAGACTAGCTGTGGATGAGCAGTTCTTC.

The V and J genes are TRBV7-9 and TRBJ1-2, with D perhaps TRBD1 (5 bases). V lost 1 base and J 0 bases, leaving 12 bases between the germline ends. Germline V lookup: CDR1 SEHNR, CDR2 FQNEAQ (reference sequence). The CDR3 has 16 residues. The CDR3 here is CASSLDGAGTNYGYTF. Here the CDR3 DNA reads TGTGCCAGCAGCTTAGATGGTGCAGGGACTAACTATGGCTACACCTTC.

This chain uses TRBV7-8 with TRBJ2-5, with TRBD2 matching 14 bases. The CDR3 spans 16 residues. Trimming removed 5 bases from V and 5 bases from J; junction bases left unmatched: 7. Germline CDR1 and CDR2: SGHVS and FQNEAQ. The CDR3 nucleotides read TGTGCCAGCAGCCCGCCCGGGACTAGCGGGAGTGAGACCCAGTACTTC. Protein: CASSPPGTSGSETQYF.

This clone was seen only once. V and J are TRBV19 and TRBJ2-2; D unclear. Trimming stripped 3 bases from V and 6 bases from J, with 14 bases between. The CDR3 extends over 15 amino acids. CDR1 LNHDA and CDR2 SQIVND come from the germline V gene (reference sequence). CDR3 loop: CASSIPRSDAGELFF. The CDR3 coding sequence is TGTGCCAGTAGTATCCCCAGGTCAGACGCCGGGGAGCTGTTTTTT.

This chain links TRBV5-1 with TRBJ1-1; TRBD1 might be the D (6 bases). Looked up from germline, CDR1 is SGHRS and CDR2 is YFSETQ. The CDR3 is 15 amino acids. Trimming left V 0 bases short and J 7 bases short, with 16 bases between. For the CDR3, the DNA is TGCGCCAGCAGCTTGGCCTGGGGGGGCCGGGATGAAGCTTTCTTT. This translates into CASSLAWGGRDEAFF. Based on the CDR3 plus reference TRBV5-1 and TRBJ1-1, the full variable domain is KAGVTQTPRYLIKTRGQQVTLSCSPISGHRSVSWYQQTPGQGLQFLFEYFSETQRNKGNFPGRFSGRQFSNSRSEMNVSTLELGDSALYLCASSLAWGGRDEAFFGQGTRLTVV.

The rearrangement uses TRBV7-9 and TRBJ2-5, with D possibly matching TRBD2 (7 bases). The germline CDR1 and CDR2 sequences are SEHNR and FQNEAQ (reference sequence). The V gene lost 5 bases and the J gene lost 5 bases, with 15 bases spanning the gap. The CDR3 is 14 residues long. The CDR3 sequence: CASSGGASLETQYF. The CDR3 coding sequence is TGTGCCAGCAGCGGGGGGGCGAGCTTGGAGACCCAGTACTTC. The full variable domain, in which reference TRBV7-9 and TRBJ2-5 provide the parts outside the CDR3, is DTGVSQNPRHKITKRGQNVTFRCDPISEHNRLYWYRQTLGQGPEFLTYFQNEAQLEKSRLLSDRFSAERPKGSFSTLEIQRTEQGDSAMYLCASSGGASLETQYFGPGTRLLVL.

This clone was detected only a few times. The chain carries TRBV10-3 and TRBJ1-1; TRBD1 matches 7 bases. The length of the CDR3 is 11 residues. Germline V lookup: CDR1 ENHRY, CDR2 SYGVKD. Unmatched junction bases numbered 3, after V lost 3 bases and J lost 11 bases. In DNA, the CDR3 is TGTGCCATCAGTGAAAGGGGGCTGGCTTTCTTT. Translating gives CAISERGLAFF.

This chain joins TRBV9 and TRBJ1-4, with TRBD1 identical over 8 bases. V dropped 4 bases and J dropped 6; count of bases not matched to a gene: 8. Germline CDR1 and CDR2: SGDLS and YYNGEE. The length of the CDR3 is 15 residues. This CDR3 is CASSFGGQEDEKLFF. The CDR3 DNA follows: TGTGCCAGCAGCTTCGGGGGACAGGAGGATGAAAAACTGTTTTTT. The full variable domain, its missing parts supplied by reference TRBV9 and TRBJ1-4, is DSGVTQTPKHLITATGQRVTLRCSPRSGDLSVYWYQQSLDQGLQFLIQYYNGEERAKGNILERFSAQQFPDLHSELNLSSLELGDSALYFCASSFGGQEDEKLFFGSGTQLSVL.